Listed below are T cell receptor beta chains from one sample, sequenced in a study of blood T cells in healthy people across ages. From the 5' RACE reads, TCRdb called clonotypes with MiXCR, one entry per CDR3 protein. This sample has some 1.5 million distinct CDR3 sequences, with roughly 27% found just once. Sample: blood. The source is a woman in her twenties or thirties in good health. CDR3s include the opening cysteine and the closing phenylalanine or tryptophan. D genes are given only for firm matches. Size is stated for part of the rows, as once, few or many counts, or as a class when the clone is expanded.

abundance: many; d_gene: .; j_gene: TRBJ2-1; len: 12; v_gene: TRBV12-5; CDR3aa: CASGLPRVEQFF; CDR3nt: TGTGCTAGTGGTTTGCCACGGGTTGAGCAGTTCTTC
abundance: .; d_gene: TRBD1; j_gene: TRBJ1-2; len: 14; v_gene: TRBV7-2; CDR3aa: CASSLGGTAYDYTF; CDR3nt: TGTGCCAGCAGCTTAGGAGGGACAGCTTACGACTACACCTTC
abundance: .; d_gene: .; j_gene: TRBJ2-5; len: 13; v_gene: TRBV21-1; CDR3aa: CASQAGYKETQYF; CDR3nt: TGTGCCAGTCAAGCGGGCTATAAAGAGACCCAGTACTTC
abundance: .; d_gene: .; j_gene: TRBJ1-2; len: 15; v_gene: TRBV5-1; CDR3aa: CASSLVVEKNYGYTF; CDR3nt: TGCGCCAGCAGCTTGGTGGTGGAGAAGAACTATGGCTACACCTTC
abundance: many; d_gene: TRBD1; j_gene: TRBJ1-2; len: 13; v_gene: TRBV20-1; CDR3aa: CSAPADRWDGYTF; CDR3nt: TGCAGTGCTCCGGCGGACAGGTGGGATGGCTACACCTTC
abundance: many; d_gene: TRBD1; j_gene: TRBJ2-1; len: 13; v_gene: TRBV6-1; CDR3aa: CASIGGTTGGQFF; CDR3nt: TGTGCCAGCATAGGTGGGACGACAGGGGGGCAGTTCTTC
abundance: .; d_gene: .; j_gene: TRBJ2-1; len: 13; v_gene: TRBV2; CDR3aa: CASSEDRVVEQFF; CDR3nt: TGTGCCAGCAGTGAAGACAGGGTGGTCGAGCAGTTCTTC
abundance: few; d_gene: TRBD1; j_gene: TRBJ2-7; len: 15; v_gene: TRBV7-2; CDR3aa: CASSKAGTGPYEQYF; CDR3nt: TGTGCCAGCAGTAAGGCGGGGACAGGGCCCTACGAGCAGTACTTC
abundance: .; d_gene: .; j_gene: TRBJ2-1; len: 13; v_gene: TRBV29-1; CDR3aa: CSGLELDYNEQFF; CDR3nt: TGCAGCGGGCTGGAACTGGACTACAATGAGCAGTTCTTC
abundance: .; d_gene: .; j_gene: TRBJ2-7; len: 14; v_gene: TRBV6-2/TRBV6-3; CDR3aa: CASSHPGISYEQYF; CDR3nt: TGTGCCAGCAGTCACCCCGGGATATCCTACGAGCAGTACTTC
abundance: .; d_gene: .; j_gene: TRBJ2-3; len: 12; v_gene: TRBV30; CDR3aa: CAWSSAADTQYF; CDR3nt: TGTGCCTGGAGTAGTGCGGCAGATACGCAGTATTTT
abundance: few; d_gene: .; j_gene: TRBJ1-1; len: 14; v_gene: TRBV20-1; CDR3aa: CSARDHRFDTEAFF; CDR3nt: TGCAGTGCTAGAGACCACCGGTTTGACACTGAAGCTTTCTTT
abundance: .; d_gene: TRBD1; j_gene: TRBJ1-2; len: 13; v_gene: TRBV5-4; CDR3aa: CASSSYRGQGYTF; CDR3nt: TGTGCCAGCAGCTCTTACAGGGGGCAAGGCTACACCTTC
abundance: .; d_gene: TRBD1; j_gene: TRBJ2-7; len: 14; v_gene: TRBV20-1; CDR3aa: CSANYGQGGYEQYF; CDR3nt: TGCAGTGCTAATTATGGACAGGGAGGCTACGAGCAGTACTTC
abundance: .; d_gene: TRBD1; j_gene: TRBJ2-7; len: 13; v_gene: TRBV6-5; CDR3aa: CASKGDRTYEQYF; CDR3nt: TGTGCCAGCAAGGGGGACAGGACCTACGAGCAGTACTTC
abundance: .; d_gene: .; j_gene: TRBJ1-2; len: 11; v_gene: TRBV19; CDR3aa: CASSIQGGYTF; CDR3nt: TGTGCCAGTAGTATACAGGGTGGCTACACCTTC
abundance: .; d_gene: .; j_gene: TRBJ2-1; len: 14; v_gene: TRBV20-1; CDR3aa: CSASKLGGTYEQFF; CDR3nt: TGCAGTGCTAGCAAACTAGGGGGGACATATGAGCAGTTCTTC
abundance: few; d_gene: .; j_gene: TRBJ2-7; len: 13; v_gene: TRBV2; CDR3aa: CASSAGGFYEQYF; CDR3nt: TGTGCCAGCAGTGCTGGCGGCTTCTACGAGCAGTACTTC
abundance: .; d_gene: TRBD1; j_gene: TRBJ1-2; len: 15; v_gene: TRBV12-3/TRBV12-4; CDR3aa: CASSSPGTGGYGYTF; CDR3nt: TGTGCCAGCAGTTCCCCCGGGACAGGGGGTTATGGCTACACCTTC
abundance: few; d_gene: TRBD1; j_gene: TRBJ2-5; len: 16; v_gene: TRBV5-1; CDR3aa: CASSGRTGSGEETQYF; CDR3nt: TGCGCCAGCAGCGGTCGGACAGGGTCGGGAGAAGAGACCCAGTACTTC
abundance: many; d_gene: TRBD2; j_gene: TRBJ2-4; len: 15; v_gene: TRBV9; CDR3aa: CASGRGEVGINIQYF; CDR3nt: TGTGCCAGCGGACGGGGGGAGGTCGGTATAAACATTCAGTACTTC
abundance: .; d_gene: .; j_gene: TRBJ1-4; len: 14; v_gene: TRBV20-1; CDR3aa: CSAGRGSSGEKLFF; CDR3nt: TGCAGTGCTGGCCGGGGCTCTAGCGGGGAAAAACTGTTTTTT
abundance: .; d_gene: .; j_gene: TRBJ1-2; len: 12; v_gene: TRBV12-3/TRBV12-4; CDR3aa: CANYLRRYGYTF; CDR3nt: TGTGCCAACTACCTTCGAAGGTATGGCTACACCTTC
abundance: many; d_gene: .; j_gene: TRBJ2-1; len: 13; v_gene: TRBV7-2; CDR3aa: CASSFSPPGEQFF; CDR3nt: TGTGCCAGCAGCTTCTCTCCCCCAGGGGAGCAGTTCTTC
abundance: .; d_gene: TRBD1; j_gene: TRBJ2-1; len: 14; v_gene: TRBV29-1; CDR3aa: CSVHGRQGVNEQFF; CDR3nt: TGCAGCGTGCACGGAAGACAGGGGGTCAACGAGCAGTTCTTC
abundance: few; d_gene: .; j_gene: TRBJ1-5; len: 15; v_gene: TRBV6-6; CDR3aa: CASSSRLGSNQPQHF; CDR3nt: TGTGCCAGCAGTTCCCGACTGGGAAGCAATCAGCCCCAGCATTTT
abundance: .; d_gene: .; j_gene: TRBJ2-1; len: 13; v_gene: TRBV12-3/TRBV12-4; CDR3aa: CASRVVGYNEQFF; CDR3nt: TGTGCCAGCAGGGTAGTGGGGTACAATGAGCAGTTCTTC
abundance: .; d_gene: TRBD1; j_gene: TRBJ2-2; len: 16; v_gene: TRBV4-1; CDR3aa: CASGDRGRRGTGELFF; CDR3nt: TGCGCCAGCGGAGACAGGGGGAGAAGGGGCACCGGGGAGCTGTTTTTT
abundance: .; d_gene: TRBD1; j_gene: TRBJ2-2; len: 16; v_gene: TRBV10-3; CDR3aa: CAISERQGSTTGELFF; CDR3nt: TGTGCCATCAGTGAAAGACAGGGTTCGACCACCGGGGAGCTGTTTTTT
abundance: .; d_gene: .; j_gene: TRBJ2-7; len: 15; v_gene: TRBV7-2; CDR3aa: CASSLVLASSYEQYF; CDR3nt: TGTGCCAGCAGCTTAGTCCTAGCGAGCTCCTACGAGCAGTACTTC
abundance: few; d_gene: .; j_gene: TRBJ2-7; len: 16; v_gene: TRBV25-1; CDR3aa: CARSGGALFMTYEQYF; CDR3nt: TGTGCCCGCAGTGGAGGGGCTCTCTTTATGACCTACGAGCAGTACTTC
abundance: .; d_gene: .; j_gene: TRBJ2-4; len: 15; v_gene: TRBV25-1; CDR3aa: CASSEWGGVGDIQYF; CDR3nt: TGTGCCAGCAGTGAATGGGGAGGCGTGGGCGACATTCAGTACTTC
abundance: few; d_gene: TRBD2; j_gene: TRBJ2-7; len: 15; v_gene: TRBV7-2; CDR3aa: CASSLDSGRPGEQYF; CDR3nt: TGTGCCAGCAGCTTAGATAGCGGGAGGCCGGGCGAGCAGTACTTC
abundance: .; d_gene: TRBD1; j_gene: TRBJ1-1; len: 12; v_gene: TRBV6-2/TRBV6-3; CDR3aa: CASSTGVIEAFF; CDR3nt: TGTGCCAGCTCCACAGGGGTGATAGAAGCTTTCTTT
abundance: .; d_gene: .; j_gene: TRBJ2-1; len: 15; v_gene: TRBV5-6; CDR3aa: CASSLIQGRNNEQFF; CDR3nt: TGTGCCAGCAGCTTGATACAGGGACGGAACAATGAGCAGTTCTTC
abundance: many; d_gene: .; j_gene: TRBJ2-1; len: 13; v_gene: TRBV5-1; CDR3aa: CASSFGRGDEQFF; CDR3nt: TGCGCCAGCAGCTTCGGGCGAGGGGATGAGCAGTTCTTC
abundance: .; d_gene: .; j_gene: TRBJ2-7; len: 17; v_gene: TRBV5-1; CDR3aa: CASSLADFGSAAYEQYF; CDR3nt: TGCGCCAGCAGCTTGGCCGATTTCGGTAGCGCGGCGTACGAGCAGTACTTC
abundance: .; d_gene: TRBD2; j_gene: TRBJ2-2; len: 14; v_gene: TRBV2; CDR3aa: CATKRDSNTGELFF; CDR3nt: TGTGCCACCAAGCGGGACTCGAACACCGGGGAGCTGTTTTTT
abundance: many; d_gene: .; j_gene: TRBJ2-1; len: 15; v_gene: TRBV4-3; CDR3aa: CASSQGSELGLGQFF; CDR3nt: TGCGCCAGCAGCCAAGGGTCCGAGTTAGGGTTGGGGCAGTTCTTC
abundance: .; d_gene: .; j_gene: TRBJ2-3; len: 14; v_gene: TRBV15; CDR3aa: CATSRGYATDTQYF; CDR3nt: TGTGCCACCAGCAGAGGATACGCGACAGATACGCAGTATTTT
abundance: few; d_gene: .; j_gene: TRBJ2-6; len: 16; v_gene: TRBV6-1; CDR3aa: CASSGQAPAGANVLTF; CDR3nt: TGTGCCAGCAGTGGACAAGCCCCTGCTGGGGCCAACGTCCTGACTTTC
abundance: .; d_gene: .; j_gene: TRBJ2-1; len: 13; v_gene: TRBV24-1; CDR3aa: CATSDYRDDEQFF; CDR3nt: TGTGCCACCAGTGATTACCGGGACGATGAGCAGTTCTTC
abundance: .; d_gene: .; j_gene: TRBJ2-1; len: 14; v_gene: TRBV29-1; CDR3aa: CSVGLGSSYNEQFF; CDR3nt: TGCAGCGTTGGATTGGGGTCCTCCTACAATGAGCAGTTCTTC
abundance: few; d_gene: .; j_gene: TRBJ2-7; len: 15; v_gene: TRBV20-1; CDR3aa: CSARVLAGEVDEQYF; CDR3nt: TGCAGTGCTAGAGTTCTGGCAGGGGAGGTGGACGAGCAGTACTTC
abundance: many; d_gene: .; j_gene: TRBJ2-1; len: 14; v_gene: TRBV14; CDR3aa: CASSPVRSANEQFF; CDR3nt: TGTGCCAGCAGCCCCGTTCGCAGCGCCAATGAGCAGTTCTTC
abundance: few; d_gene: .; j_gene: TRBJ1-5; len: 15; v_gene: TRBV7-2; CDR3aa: CASSLGASGNQPQHF; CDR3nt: TGTGCCAGCAGCTTAGGTGCTTCGGGTAATCAGCCCCAGCATTTT
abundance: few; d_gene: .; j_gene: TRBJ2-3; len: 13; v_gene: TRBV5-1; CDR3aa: CASNLGPGDTQYF; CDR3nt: TGCGCCAGCAACCTTGGGCCGGGAGATACGCAGTATTTT